This T cell receptor (beta chain) was identified in a study of cytomegalovirus exposure and HLA in healthy donors. About this clone itself: What it recognizes is unknown.

Points from the study as a whole: The study found most TCR sequences rare, yet found some public TCRs in many donors. Later analysis showed TCR association rates varying by HLA locus, highest for DRB1 and lowest for HLA-C. Trimming of TCR beta V- and J-genes showed a link, identified in a later analysis, to a missense DCLRE1C variant. Other equally common chains were less clonally expanded than HLA-associated TCR beta chains, a later analysis showed.

V was cut by 1 base and J by 0 bases, with 9 bases left in between. Germline V CDR1 and CDR2: LGHNA, YSLEER. The CDR3 has 16 amino acids. PCR amplification relied on 60 Vbeta primers (plus 13 Jbeta primers). Only in-frame clones appear in the TCRdb table, and some are missing; sequencing was by immunoSEQ multiplex PCR. The table shows about 110,000 clones, with 65% to 75% occurring only once. The sequence was obtained from a woman aged 40 to 50 in good health and CMV-seropositive. V gene TRBV4-3 combines with J gene TRBJ1-4; TRBD1 is a possible D gene (6 bases). The sample taken for sequencing was PBMCs. Here the CDR3 DNA reads TGCGCCAGCAGCCAAGCATACAGGGCAACTAATGAAAAACTGTTTTTT. Protein: CASSQAYRATNEKLFF.